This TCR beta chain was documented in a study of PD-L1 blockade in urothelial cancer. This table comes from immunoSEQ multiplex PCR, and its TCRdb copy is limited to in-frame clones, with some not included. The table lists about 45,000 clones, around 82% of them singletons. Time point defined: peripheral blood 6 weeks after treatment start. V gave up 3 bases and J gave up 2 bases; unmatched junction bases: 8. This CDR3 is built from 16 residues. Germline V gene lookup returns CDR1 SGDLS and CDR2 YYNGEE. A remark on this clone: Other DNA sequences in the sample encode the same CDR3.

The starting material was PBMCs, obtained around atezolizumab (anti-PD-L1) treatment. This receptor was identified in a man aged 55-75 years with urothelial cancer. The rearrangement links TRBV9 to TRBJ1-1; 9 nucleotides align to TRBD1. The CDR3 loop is CASSAGTGWGNTEAFF. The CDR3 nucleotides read TGTGCCAGCAGCGCAGGGACAGGGTGGGGAAACACTGAAGCTTTCTTT.